The T cell receptor beta chain described here comes from a study of T cells after yellow fever vaccination. Notes on the study in general: Reappearance after the booster was seen for most primary-vaccination clones, at 95% to 96% CD4 and 88% CD8.

Production of TCR cDNA was by 5'RACE template switching, which also added a universal primer site and UMIs. TCRdb itself ran the 5' RACE reads through MiXCR, one entry per CDR3 protein. The sample shows about 340,000 distinct CDR3 sequences, about an eighth of them seen only once. The CDR3 length is 14 residues. Trimming stripped 1 base from V and 7 bases from J, with 13 bases between. Germline V gene sequence: CDR1 SGHKS, CDR2 YYEKEE (reference sequence). This clonotype was seen only a few times. Its antigen is as yet unknown. Specimen: CD4+ T cells sorted from PBMCs, collected 15 days after the yellow fever booster vaccination. The receptor comes from a young man who received the YFV17D yellow fever vaccine. The chain links TRBV5-5 to TRBJ2-3; D possibly matches TRBD1 or TRBD2 (6 bases each). The CDR3 nucleotides read TGTGCCAGCAGCTTGAAACTAGGGGGGTATACGCAGTATTTT. Amino acids: CASSLKLGGYTQYF.